The TCR beta chain under discussion was sequenced for a study of T cell clonality in common variable immunodeficiency. Findings of the study overall: Common variable immunodeficiency TCR beta sequences reportedly had fewer deletions and N-nucleotide insertions.

Germline assignment: CDR1 DFQATT and CDR2 SNEGSKA (reference sequence). The CDR3 covers 16 residues. V was trimmed by 2 bases and J by 0 bases, leaving 11 bases between them. Produced via immunoSEQ multiplex PCR; TCRdb's table is partial and in-frame only. The profile covers over 25,000 clones, none occurring a single time. This clone was seen many times. No antigen is known for it. The observed sequence ends 3 residues before the CDR3 terminus, with the missing tail filled in from the germline J gene. The chain employs TRBV20-1 and TRBJ2-6, with a possible D match to TRBD1 (6 bases). Material for sequencing was peripheral blood mononuclear cells. The sequence was obtained from a human donor with common variable immunodeficiency. CDR3 sequence: CSARRGSLSGANVLTF. Partial CDR3 DNA: TGCAGTGCTAGAAGGGGGTCACTCTCTGGGGCCAACGTC.